The source of this T cell receptor beta chain is a study of blood T cell repertoires in COVID-19. Looking at the study overall: The United States, Italy and Spain were the sources of the acute and convalescent COVID-19 samples. PBMCs, B-cell-depleted T cells, or T cells were the source of the cDNA or gDNA that made up the material.

Authors' processing steps: The authors estimated nucleated cell counts from reference gene primer amplification. Measured with immunoSEQ multiplex PCR; TCRdb has only the in-frame clones, and not every one. V, J and clone size are those of that table, while D and trimming were read from the DNA. The sample has approximately 150,000 clones; 84% are singletons. The CDR3 consists of 15 residues. CDR1 and CDR2 from the germline V gene are SGHTA and FQGTGA. With V trimmed by 1 base and J by 7 bases, 5 bases remained unmatched. Sequencing used peripheral blood. The receptor comes from a human donor in a cohort sampled during active COVID-19. The gene calls are TRBV7-3 and TRBJ2-1; 9 positions match TRBD2. CDR3 residues: CASSLSSGGKNEQFF. The CDR3 DNA is TGTGCCAGCAGCTTAAGCAGCGGGGGGAAGAATGAGCAGTTCTTC.